These T cell receptor beta chains were read from a single sample in a study of shared clonotypes between healthy human individuals. The data were produced by immunoSEQ multiplex PCR, yet TCRdb's version contains in-frame clones alone and is incomplete. The top ten hold 0.6% to 0.7% of the sample, which has 950,000 to 1,100,000 clones, approximately 80% seen once. The sequenced sample consisted of memory CD4+ T cells from PBMCs. These receptors originate from a man aged 18 to 29 in good health. Some clones in this sample may be carry-over from other donors' samples. CDR3s include the opening cysteine and the closing phenylalanine or tryptophan. A D gene is named only where the DNA matches it firmly. Not every row has a clone size; where given, it reads once, few, many or a size class.

NA	TRBV20-1	TRBJ2-7	NA	CSASAHYEQYF	TGCAGTGCTAGCGCCCACTACGAGCAGTACTTC
TRBD1	TRBV28	TRBJ1-3	NA	CASSYTGGGSFSGNTIYF	TGTGCCAGCAGTTATACAGGGGGGGGATCCTTCTCTGGAAACACCATATATTTT
TRBD2	TRBV19	TRBJ2-1	once	CASRGLAGTHNEQFF	TGTGCCAGTAGGGGCCTAGCGGGTACCCACAATGAGCAGTTCTTC
NA	TRBV5-8	TRBJ1-2	NA	CASNLHWAGGLGGYTF	TGTGCCAGCAACCTCCATTGGGCCGGGGGCCTCGGTGGCTACACCTTC
NA	TRBV7-9	TRBJ2-5	NA	CASSSLLGETQYF	TGTGCCAGCAGCTCTCTTCTGGGAGAGACCCAGTACTTC
NA	TRBV7-8	TRBJ1-5	NA	CASSLFVTANQPQHF	TGTGCCAGCAGCTTATTTGTAACAGCTAATCAGCCCCAGCATTTT
NA	TRBV19	TRBJ2-5	NA	CASSPVAIGETQYF	TGTGCCAGTAGTCCCGTGGCGATTGGGGAGACCCAGTACTTC
TRBD1	TRBV10-3	TRBJ2-5	few	CAIRKTGVEETQYF	TGTGCCATCAGAAAGACAGGGGTTGAGGAGACCCAGTACTTC
TRBD2	TRBV30	TRBJ2-1	once	CALRGLAGDEQFF	TGTGCCTTGAGGGGACTAGCGGGAGATGAGCAGTTCTTC
TRBD1	TRBV18	TRBJ1-2	NA	CASSPSRQGVFGYTF	TGTGCCAGCTCACCGTCTCGACAGGGGGTTTTTGGCTACACCTTC
NA	TRBV5-5	TRBJ2-7	few	CASSLGGFTTYEQYF	TGTGCCAGCAGCTTGGGTGGTTTTACCACCTACGAGCAGTACTTC
NA	TRBV6-4	TRBJ2-2	NA	CASSDSDAGDTGELFF	TGTGCCAGCAGTGACTCCGACGCAGGGGACACCGGGGAGCTGTTTTTT
NA	TRBV2	TRBJ1-4	NA	CASTRDLNEKLFF	TGTGCCAGCACTCGGGACCTCAACGAAAAACTGTTTTTT
TRBD2	TRBV30	TRBJ2-5	NA	CAWTGLAGGNQYF	TGTGCCTGGACCGGGCTAGCGGGAGGCAACCAGTACTTC
TRBD1	TRBV5-1	TRBJ2-1	NA	CASSLESGTGYNEQFF	TGCGCCAGCAGCTTGGAATCCGGGACAGGCTACAATGAGCAGTTCTTC
NA	TRBV28	TRBJ2-7	NA	CASKRDPATYEQYF	TGTGCCAGCAAAAGGGACCCAGCCACCTACGAGCAGTACTTC
TRBD2	TRBV4-2	TRBJ2-1	NA	CASSQYSGSSTNEQFF	TGTGCCAGCAGCCAATATAGCGGGAGCTCGACCAATGAGCAGTTCTTC
NA	TRBV9	TRBJ1-2	NA	CASSYGPGPSKTF	TGTGCCAGCAGCTACGGGCCTGGACCGTCAAAGACCTTC
NA	TRBV20-1	TRBJ2-1	NA	CSAGFPGRPFF	TGCAGTGCGGGCTTTCCTGGGCGTCCGTTCTTC
TRBD1	TRBV6-1	TRBJ1-2	NA	CASTQGANYGYTF	TGTGCCAGCACACAGGGGGCTAACTATGGCTACACCTTC
TRBD2	TRBV5-1	TRBJ2-3	NA	CASSLAGGRTDTQYF	TGCGCCAGCAGCCTAGCGGGAGGACGGACAGATACGCAGTATTTT
NA	TRBV5-1	TRBJ2-4	NA	CASTTTGPGDIQYF	TGCGCCAGCACAACAACAGGGCCGGGGGACATTCAGTACTTC
NA	TRBV5-4	TRBJ2-1	once	CASSLGGEAAYNEQFF	TGTGCCAGCAGCTTGGGGGGAGAAGCGGCCTACAATGAGCAGTTCTTC
TRBD2	TRBV10-3	TRBJ2-1	NA	CAISESSGRAINEQFF	TGTGCCATCAGTGAGTCGAGCGGGAGGGCCATAAATGAGCAGTTCTTC
NA	TRBV5-4	TRBJ2-5	NA	CASSLIGGRKETQYF	TGTGCCAGCAGCTTGATCGGCGGCAGAAAAGAGACCCAGTACTTC
TRBD1	TRBV19	TRBJ1-1	NA	CASSALESDRGKTEAFF	TGTGCCAGTAGCGCCCTGGAATCCGACAGGGGAAAGACTGAAGCTTTCTTT
TRBD2	TRBV7-2	TRBJ2-5	NA	CASSLQTLAAIAGETQYF	TGTGCCAGCAGCTTACAGACACTAGCGGCCATAGCGGGGGAGACCCAGTACTTC
NA	TRBV28	TRBJ1-2	many	CASSSPGRPFNYGYTF	TGTGCCAGCAGCTCCCCCGGAAGGCCCTTTAACTATGGCTACACCTTC
TRBD1	TRBV5-4	TRBJ2-5	NA	CASSLVGRQGEETQYF	TGTGCCAGCAGCTTGGTTGGTCGACAGGGAGAAGAGACCCAGTACTTC
NA	TRBV15	TRBJ1-5	NA	CATSRDRGGGTNQPQHF	TGTGCCACCAGCAGAGATCGAGGAGGAGGGACCAATCAGCCCCAGCATTTT
TRBD1	TRBV19	TRBJ1-1	NA	CASGESGSNRGRGAFF	TGTGCCAGTGGGGAGTCGGGATCGAACAGGGGGCGGGGAGCTTTCTTT
TRBD2	TRBV11-2	TRBJ2-7	NA	CASSLELAGGYEQYF	TGTGCCAGCAGCTTAGAATTAGCGGGAGGGTACGAGCAGTACTTC
TRBD2	TRBV18	TRBJ2-3	NA	CASSSLAGEGSTDTQYF	TGTGCCAGCTCATCTCTAGCGGGAGAAGGGAGCACAGATACGCAGTATTTT
TRBD1	TRBV6-5	TRBJ1-2	NA	CASRGTGNNGYTF	TGTGCCAGCAGAGGGACAGGGAATAATGGCTACACCTTC
NA	TRBV10-3	TRBJ2-3	NA	CAISEWELTDTQYF	TGTGCCATCAGTGAGTGGGAGTTAACAGATACGCAGTATTTT
TRBD2	TRBV18	TRBJ2-3	once	CASSPPSSGRRTDTQYF	TGTGCCAGCTCACCACCGTCGAGCGGGAGAAGGACAGATACGCAGTATTTT
TRBD1	TRBV7-2	TRBJ1-2	NA	CASTEGQGYYGYTF	TGTGCCAGCACTGAAGGACAGGGGTACTATGGCTACACCTTC
NA	TRBV5-6	TRBJ1-2	NA	CASSLKGDTNYGYTF	TGTGCCAGCAGCTTGAAAGGGGACACCAACTATGGCTACACCTTC
TRBD1	TRBV7-2	TRBJ1-2	NA	CASSSRTGGLLGYTF	TGTGCCAGCAGCTCCCGGACAGGGGGCTTGTTGGGCTACACCTTC
TRBD1	TRBV7-9	TRBJ2-3	NA	CASSAYSGTGGWDTQYF	TGTGCCAGCAGCGCATACTCCGGGACAGGGGGCTGGGATACGCAGTATTTT
NA	TRBV6-6	TRBJ1-2	once	CASSYSRGQDYGYTF	TGTGCCAGCAGTTACTCGAGGGGCCAGGACTATGGCTACACCTTC
NA	TRBV7-8	TRBJ1-4	many	CASSIGRTEKLFF	TGTGCCAGCAGCATCGGACGGACCGAAAAACTGTTTTTT
TRBD1	TRBV5-1	TRBJ2-5	NA	CASSLGTGMETQYF	TGCGCCAGCAGCTTGGGGACAGGGATGGAGACCCAGTACTTC
NA	TRBV7-3	TRBJ2-2	NA	CASSFYRAGELFF	TGTGCCAGCAGCTTTTATCGGGCCGGGGAGCTGTTTTTT
NA	TRBV5-1	TRBJ2-2	NA	CASSLDLTGNTGELFF	TGCGCCAGCAGCTTGGACCTTACAGGGAACACCGGGGAGCTGTTTTTT
NA	TRBV28	TRBJ1-5	NA	CASSLSRGQPQHF	TGTGCCAGCAGTTTGTCACGAGGTCAGCCCCAGCATTTT
TRBD1	TRBV27	TRBJ1-1	NA	CASSWQGARGEAFF	TGTGCCAGCAGTTGGCAGGGGGCTCGTGGTGAAGCTTTCTTT
TRBD1	TRBV2	TRBJ2-4	NA	CASTKGQTLAKNIQYF	TGTGCCAGCACCAAGGGACAGACACTAGCCAAAAACATTCAGTACTTC
NA	TRBV13	TRBJ1-1	NA	CASSLYKMNTEAFF	TGTGCCAGCAGCTTATACAAAATGAACACTGAAGCTTTCTTT
TRBD2	TRBV27	TRBJ2-1	NA	CATIAGETYNEQFF	TGTGCCACTATAGCGGGGGAGACCTACAATGAGCAGTTCTTC
TRBD1	TRBV6-5	TRBJ1-1	NA	CASSSTSGGHTEAFF	TGTGCCAGCAGTTCCACATCAGGGGGGCACACTGAAGCTTTCTTT
NA	TRBV18	TRBJ1-1	NA	CASSPTRDGTEAFF	TGTGCCAGCTCACCAACCAGGGATGGCACTGAAGCTTTCTTT
NA	TRBV6-4	TRBJ1-2	NA	CASPEGMGPTANYGYTF	TGTGCCAGCCCCGAGGGGATGGGGCCGACCGCTAACTATGGCTACACCTTC
NA	TRBV7-3	TRBJ2-6	NA	CASSLSDSRGANVLTF	TGTGCCAGCAGCCTTTCCGACTCCCGCGGGGCCAACGTCCTGACTTTC
TRBD1	TRBV5-4	TRBJ2-5	NA	CASSKGQGKETQYF	TGTGCCAGCAGCAAGGGACAGGGCAAAGAGACCCAGTACTTC
TRBD1	TRBV15	TRBJ1-1	NA	CATSRGGQGGPEAFF	TGTGCCACCAGCAGGGGGGGACAGGGAGGCCCTGAAGCTTTCTTT
TRBD2	TRBV7-9	TRBJ2-5	NA	CASSLGGGIQETQYF	TGTGCCAGCAGCCTCGGCGGGGGGATCCAAGAGACCCAGTACTTC
TRBD1	TRBV25-1	TRBJ2-7	NA	CASQLQGAGSYEQYF	TGTGCCAGCCAATTACAGGGGGCCGGTAGCTACGAGCAGTACTTC
NA	TRBV20-1	TRBJ2-1	NA	CSADVNEQFF	TGCAGTGCGGACGTCAATGAGCAGTTCTTC